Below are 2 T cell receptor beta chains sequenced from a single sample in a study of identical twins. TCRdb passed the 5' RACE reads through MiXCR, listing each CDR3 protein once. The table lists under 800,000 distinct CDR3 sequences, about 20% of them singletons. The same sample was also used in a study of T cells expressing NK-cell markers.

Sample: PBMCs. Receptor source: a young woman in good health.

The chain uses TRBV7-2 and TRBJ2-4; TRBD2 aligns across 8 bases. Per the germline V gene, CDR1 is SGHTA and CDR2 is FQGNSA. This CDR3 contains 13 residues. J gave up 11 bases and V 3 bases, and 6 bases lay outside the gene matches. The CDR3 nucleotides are TGTGCCAGCAGCTTGGCCCTGACTAGCGTTCAGTACTTC. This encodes CASSLALTSVQYF.

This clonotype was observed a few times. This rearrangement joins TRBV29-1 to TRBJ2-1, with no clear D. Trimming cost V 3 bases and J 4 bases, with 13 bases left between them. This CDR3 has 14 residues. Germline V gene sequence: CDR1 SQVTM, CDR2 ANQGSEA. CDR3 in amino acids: CSVDQGKGYNEQFF. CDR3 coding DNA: TGCAGCGTTGACCAAGGGAAAGGGTACAATGAGCAGTTCTTC.